This is a list of T cell receptor beta chains from one sample in a study of T cell repertoires in cytomegalovirus infection. These receptors lack a known antigen. Via MiXCR, TCRdb re-called the reads, giving one row per CDR3 protein. The sample consists of around 800,000 distinct CDR3 sequences, 30% to 35% of them appearing once. Sequencing was performed on cultured CD8+ T cells from PBMCs, taken from culture after CMV antigen stimulation. These receptors all come from a human donor in good health (CMV status not recorded). Some clones in this sample may be carry-over from other donors' samples. The CDR3 runs from the conserved cysteine through the conserved F or W. The D gene is left open where the match is weak. A clone size is listed for some rows: how often the clone was seen (once, few, many), or a class if it is expanded.

d_gene: .; v_gene: TRBV5-6; j_gene: TRBJ2-7; abundance: .; len: 12; CDR3aa: CASSLDTTEQYF; CDR3nt: TGTGCCAGCAGCTTGGACACGACCGAGCAGTACTTC
d_gene: .; v_gene: TRBV19; j_gene: TRBJ1-1; abundance: few; len: 13; CDR3aa: CASTMTANTEAFF; CDR3nt: TGTGCCAGTACCATGACAGCGAACACTGAAGCTTTCTTT
d_gene: TRBD1; v_gene: TRBV20-1; j_gene: TRBJ2-3; abundance: few; len: 17; CDR3aa: CSARGDRGRVGTDTQYF; CDR3nt: TGCAGTGCTAGAGGGGACAGGGGGCGAGTGGGCACAGATACGCAGTATTTT
d_gene: .; v_gene: TRBV7-2; j_gene: TRBJ2-3; abundance: many; len: 16; CDR3aa: CASSLVAEDMTDTQYF; CDR3nt: TGTGCCAGCAGCTTAGTCGCAGAGGATATGACAGATACGCAGTATTTT
d_gene: .; v_gene: TRBV7-8; j_gene: TRBJ2-2; abundance: .; len: 17; CDR3aa: CASSLIRGETNTGELFF; CDR3nt: TGTGCCAGCAGCTTAATCAGGGGCGAAACGAACACCGGGGAGCTGTTTTTT
d_gene: .; v_gene: TRBV7-2; j_gene: TRBJ2-1; abundance: many; len: 14; CDR3aa: CASNGGTFYNEQFF; CDR3nt: TGTGCCAGCAACGGGGGGACATTCTACAATGAGCAGTTCTTC
d_gene: .; v_gene: TRBV4-2; j_gene: TRBJ1-1; abundance: .; len: 15; CDR3aa: CASSQESGMYTEAFF; CDR3nt: TGTGCCAGCAGCCAAGAAAGTGGGATGTATACTGAAGCTTTCTTT
d_gene: TRBD2; v_gene: TRBV27; j_gene: TRBJ2-7; abundance: .; len: 17; CDR3aa: CASSLSRGGGGYYEQYF; CDR3nt: TGTGCCAGCAGTTTATCTCGGGGGGGAGGGGGATACTACGAGCAGTACTTC
d_gene: .; v_gene: TRBV7-9; j_gene: TRBJ2-5; abundance: .; len: 11; CDR3aa: CSTSIQETQYF; CDR3nt: TGTAGTACTAGCATCCAAGAGACCCAGTACTTC
d_gene: TRBD1; v_gene: TRBV5-5; j_gene: TRBJ1-1; abundance: .; len: 17; CDR3aa: CASSSGIRGQGNTEAFF; CDR3nt: TGTGCCAGCAGCTCTGGTATTCGGGGACAGGGGAACACTGAAGCTTTCTTT
d_gene: .; v_gene: TRBV19; j_gene: TRBJ1-1; abundance: .; len: 14; CDR3aa: CAAISGYRPTEAFF; CDR3nt: TGTGCCGCCATCTCAGGGTACCGGCCCACTGAAGCTTTCTTT
d_gene: .; v_gene: TRBV6-2/TRBV6-3; j_gene: TRBJ2-1; abundance: .; len: 13; CDR3aa: CASSSSPLGEQFF; CDR3nt: TGTGCCAGCAGCTCAAGCCCCCTAGGTGAGCAGTTCTTC
d_gene: .; v_gene: TRBV27; j_gene: TRBJ2-7; abundance: few; len: 16; CDR3aa: CASSLRGTVPSYEQYF; CDR3nt: TGTGCCAGCAGTTTAAGGGGAACAGTCCCATCCTACGAGCAGTACTTC
d_gene: TRBD2; v_gene: TRBV6-2/TRBV6-3; j_gene: TRBJ2-3; abundance: .; len: 17; CDR3aa: CASSFQRGERSADTQYF; CDR3nt: TGTGCCAGCAGTTTCCAGCGGGGCGAACGGAGCGCAGATACGCAGTATTTT
d_gene: .; v_gene: TRBV12-3/TRBV12-4; j_gene: TRBJ2-3; abundance: few; len: 15; CDR3aa: CASSPGVSSGDTQYF; CDR3nt: TGTGCCAGCAGTCCAGGGGTGTCTAGCGGAGATACGCAGTATTTT
d_gene: .; v_gene: TRBV12-3/TRBV12-4; j_gene: TRBJ2-2; abundance: .; len: 14; CDR3aa: CASSAPGTNGELFF; CDR3nt: TGTGCCAGCAGTGCCCCAGGGACAAACGGGGAGCTGTTTTTT
d_gene: TRBD1; v_gene: TRBV7-9; j_gene: TRBJ2-2; abundance: many; len: 15; CDR3aa: CASPLGGLNTGELFF; CDR3nt: TGTGCCAGCCCCTTAGGGGGCCTCAACACCGGGGAGCTGTTTTTT
d_gene: .; v_gene: TRBV5-5; j_gene: TRBJ1-6; abundance: .; len: 13; CDR3aa: CASSLGPGSPLRF; CDR3nt: TGTGCCAGCAGCCTTGGCCCTGGTTCACCCCTCCGCTTT
d_gene: TRBD1; v_gene: TRBV2; j_gene: TRBJ2-7; abundance: .; len: 10; CDR3aa: CASRGQGPAF; CDR3nt: TGTGCCAGCAGGGGACAGGGTCCGGCTTTC
d_gene: .; v_gene: TRBV10-3; j_gene: TRBJ2-5; abundance: .; len: 15; CDR3aa: CAISGGLQYQETQYF; CDR3nt: TGTGCCATCAGTGGTGGGCTGCAGTACCAAGAGACCCAGTACTTC
d_gene: .; v_gene: TRBV7-2; j_gene: TRBJ2-5; abundance: many; len: 13; CDR3aa: CASSSNGQETQYF; CDR3nt: TGTGCCAGCAGCTCAAACGGCCAAGAGACCCAGTACTTC
d_gene: TRBD2; v_gene: TRBV6-1; j_gene: TRBJ2-5; abundance: many; len: 15; CDR3aa: CASSGGTRIEETQYF; CDR3nt: TGTGCCAGCAGTGGGGGGACTAGGATTGAAGAGACCCAGTACTTC
d_gene: TRBD2; v_gene: TRBV7-2; j_gene: TRBJ2-2; abundance: many; len: 15; CDR3aa: CASSSGTSGAGELFF; CDR3nt: TGTGCCAGCAGCTCTGGGACTAGCGGGGCCGGGGAGCTGTTTTTT
d_gene: .; v_gene: TRBV27; j_gene: TRBJ2-1; abundance: few; len: 15; CDR3aa: CASSLLGGRYNEQFF; CDR3nt: TGTGCCAGCAGTTTATTGGGTGGCAGATACAATGAGCAGTTCTTC
d_gene: TRBD1; v_gene: TRBV6-5; j_gene: TRBJ1-2; abundance: .; len: 15; CDR3aa: CASSYRDREHYGYTF; CDR3nt: TGTGCCAGCAGTTACAGGGACAGGGAACACTATGGCTACACCTTC
d_gene: .; v_gene: TRBV6-1; j_gene: TRBJ2-7; abundance: .; len: 14; CDR3aa: CASRIRQVLCEQYF; CDR3nt: TGTGCCAGCAGGATCCGACAGGTACTATGCGAGCAGTACTTC
d_gene: .; v_gene: TRBV7-6; j_gene: TRBJ2-1; abundance: .; len: 14; CDR3aa: CASSRKVSGNEQFF; CDR3nt: TGTGCCAGCAGCCGGAAGGTATCGGGCAATGAGCAGTTCTTC
d_gene: TRBD1; v_gene: TRBV9; j_gene: TRBJ2-5; abundance: .; len: 15; CDR3aa: CASSAWDREVETQYF; CDR3nt: TGTGCCAGCAGCGCTTGGGACAGGGAGGTTGAGACCCAGTACTTC
d_gene: .; v_gene: TRBV25-1; j_gene: TRBJ2-5; abundance: .; len: 14; CDR3aa: CASAFDTHGETQYF; CDR3nt: TGTGCCAGCGCCTTCGATACCCACGGAGAGACCCAGTACTTC
d_gene: TRBD1; v_gene: TRBV7-9; j_gene: TRBJ1-3; abundance: .; len: 17; CDR3aa: CASSSTRRTGYGNTIYF; CDR3nt: TGTGCCAGCAGCTCCACCCGCCGGACAGGGTATGGAAACACCATATATTTT
d_gene: TRBD2; v_gene: TRBV7-9; j_gene: TRBJ2-1; abundance: many; len: 16; CDR3aa: CASTRTSGGGYNEQFF; CDR3nt: TGTGCCAGCACCAGGACTAGCGGGGGGGGGTACAATGAGCAGTTCTTC
d_gene: .; v_gene: TRBV7-6; j_gene: TRBJ1-3; abundance: many; len: 15; CDR3aa: CASSLVGEGGNTIYF; CDR3nt: TGTGCCAGCAGCTTAGTAGGGGAAGGTGGAAACACCATATATTTT
d_gene: .; v_gene: TRBV6-5; j_gene: TRBJ1-2; abundance: few; len: 15; CDR3aa: CASSYWDTDWYGYTF; CDR3nt: TGTGCCAGCAGTTACTGGGACACGGACTGGTATGGCTACACCTTC
d_gene: .; v_gene: TRBV2; j_gene: TRBJ2-7; abundance: .; len: 12; CDR3aa: CASRPGGYEQYF; CDR3nt: TGTGCCAGCCGCCCCGGCGGCTACGAGCAGTACTTC
d_gene: .; v_gene: TRBV19; j_gene: TRBJ2-1; abundance: .; len: 13; CDR3aa: CATALLSYNEQFF; CDR3nt: TGTGCCACCGCACTCCTTTCCTACAATGAGCAGTTCTTC
d_gene: TRBD1; v_gene: TRBV4-2; j_gene: TRBJ2-2; abundance: .; len: 16; CDR3aa: CASSPGQGISTGELFF; CDR3nt: TGTGCCAGCAGCCCTGGACAGGGGATAAGCACCGGGGAGCTGTTTTTT
d_gene: .; v_gene: TRBV24-1; j_gene: TRBJ1-2; abundance: once; len: 13; CDR3aa: CATSDLEGGGYTF; CDR3nt: TGTGCCACCAGTGATTTGGAGGGAGGTGGCTACACCTTC
d_gene: .; v_gene: TRBV7-6; j_gene: TRBJ2-5; abundance: .; len: 13; CDR3aa: CASSLDGRGTQYF; CDR3nt: TGTGCCAGCAGCTTAGACGGGCGAGGGACCCAGTACTTC
d_gene: TRBD2; v_gene: TRBV6-5; j_gene: TRBJ2-1; abundance: .; len: 16; CDR3aa: CASSPVGRGVYNEQFF; CDR3nt: TGTGCCAGCAGTCCCGTCGGGCGGGGGGTCTACAATGAGCAGTTCTTC
d_gene: .; v_gene: TRBV15; j_gene: TRBJ2-1; abundance: .; len: 14; CDR3aa: CATSRGGFYNEQFF; CDR3nt: TGTGCCACCAGCAGGGGTGGGTTCTACAATGAGCAGTTCTTC
d_gene: TRBD2; v_gene: TRBV5-1; j_gene: TRBJ2-7; abundance: large; len: 15; CDR3aa: CASSWTSGGTYEQYF; CDR3nt: TGCGCCAGCAGTTGGACTAGCGGGGGGACCTACGAGCAGTACTTC
d_gene: .; v_gene: TRBV29-1; j_gene: TRBJ2-1; abundance: .; len: 14; CDR3aa: CSVADTMSYNEQFF; CDR3nt: TGCAGCGTCGCCGATACAATGTCCTACAATGAGCAGTTCTTC
d_gene: .; v_gene: TRBV12-3/TRBV12-4; j_gene: TRBJ1-2; abundance: few; len: 12; CDR3aa: CASFQGDYGYTF; CDR3nt: TGTGCCAGCTTCCAGGGCGACTATGGCTACACCTTC
d_gene: .; v_gene: TRBV6-5; j_gene: TRBJ2-1; abundance: .; len: 16; CDR3aa: CASSSSHPRGSNEQFF; CDR3nt: TGTGCCAGCAGTTCTTCCCACCCCAGGGGTTCCAATGAGCAGTTCTTC
d_gene: .; v_gene: TRBV12-3/TRBV12-4; j_gene: TRBJ2-2; abundance: .; len: 15; CDR3aa: CASSPSGGGAGELFF; CDR3nt: TGTGCCAGCAGCCCCTCGGGTGGAGGGGCCGGGGAGCTGTTTTTT
d_gene: .; v_gene: TRBV12-3/TRBV12-4; j_gene: TRBJ1-3; abundance: many; len: 14; CDR3aa: CASSKGRNGNTIYF; CDR3nt: TGTGCCAGCAGCAAAGGACGGAATGGAAACACCATATATTTT
d_gene: .; v_gene: TRBV9; j_gene: TRBJ1-1; abundance: .; len: 11; CDR3aa: CASSVATAAFF; CDR3nt: TGTGCCAGCAGCGTAGCTACGGCCGCTTTCTTT
d_gene: TRBD1; v_gene: TRBV24-1; j_gene: TRBJ2-1; abundance: .; len: 12; CDR3aa: CATTTGVGEQFF; CDR3nt: TGTGCCACCACCACAGGGGTAGGTGAGCAGTTCTTC
d_gene: .; v_gene: TRBV5-6; j_gene: TRBJ1-2; abundance: .; len: 16; CDR3aa: CASSPKTGNLRDGYTF; CDR3nt: TGTGCCAGCAGTCCAAAAACAGGGAACCTTCGGGATGGCTACACCTTC
d_gene: .; v_gene: TRBV27; j_gene: TRBJ1-1; abundance: many; len: 14; CDR3aa: CASSLGVGKRSAFF; CDR3nt: TGTGCCAGCAGTTTAGGGGTGGGGAAGCGGTCGGCTTTCTTT
d_gene: .; v_gene: TRBV7-6; j_gene: TRBJ2-5; abundance: .; len: 15; CDR3aa: CASSLGSNLQETQYF; CDR3nt: TGTGCCAGCAGCTTAGGATCTAACCTCCAAGAGACCCAGTACTTC
d_gene: .; v_gene: TRBV19; j_gene: TRBJ1-1; abundance: once; len: 13; CDR3aa: CASTIGGSGEAFF; CDR3nt: TGTGCCAGTACCATTGGAGGGTCAGGGGAAGCTTTCTTT
d_gene: .; v_gene: TRBV11-2; j_gene: TRBJ1-1; abundance: .; len: 16; CDR3aa: CASSSRDGALDTEAFF; CDR3nt: TGTGCCAGCAGCTCACGAGACGGCGCCCTGGACACTGAAGCTTTCTTT
d_gene: .; v_gene: TRBV12-5; j_gene: TRBJ1-2; abundance: .; len: 17; CDR3aa: CASGLVLETALSYGYTF; CDR3nt: TGTGCTAGTGGTTTGGTACTCGAGACGGCTCTCAGCTATGGCTACACCTTC
d_gene: TRBD1; v_gene: TRBV9; j_gene: TRBJ1-2; abundance: .; len: 15; CDR3aa: CASSVVVTGDYGYTF; CDR3nt: TGTGCCAGCAGCGTAGTAGTCACAGGGGACTATGGCTACACCTTC